One sample yielded the 26 T cell receptor beta chains listed below, sequenced in a study of blood T cell repertoires in COVID-19. Sequencing used immunoSEQ multiplex PCR; TCRdb keeps in-frame clones, though not all of them. Of 150,000 to 200,000 clones listed, roughly 70% are singletons. The sample was peripheral blood. The receptors were gathered from a woman older than 75 with acute or convalescent COVID-19.

V usage is TRBV4-3 and J usage is TRBJ2-3; maybe TRBD2 (6 bases). Germline-derived CDR1 and CDR2 are LGHNA and YSLEER. Trimming took 11 bases from V and 3 from J, leaving 15 bases between them. There are 13 residues in the CDR3. The CDR3: CASRASETDTQYF. CDR3 nucleotides: TGCGCCTCGCGGGCTAGCGAAACAGATACGCAGTATTTT.

This clone was picked up one time. This chain joins TRBV27 and TRBJ2-5, with 9 bases aligning to TRBD1. V gave up 3 bases and J gave up 1 base; unmatched junction bases: 6. This CDR3 is 16 amino acids long. The germline V gene encodes CDR1 MNHEY and CDR2 SMNVEV (reference sequence). CDR3 DNA: TGTGCCAGCAGTTTTATGGAGACAGGGGGCCAAGAGACCCAGTACTTC. This translates into CASSFMETGGQETQYF.

V is TRBV3-1 (or the pseudogene TRBV3-2) and J is TRBJ2-7; 8 nucleotides match TRBD2. Germline V CDR1 and CDR2: LGHDT, YNNKEL (reference sequence). CDR3 length equals 15 residues. V was clipped by 3 bases and J by 0 bases; unmatched bases: 4. For the CDR3, the DNA is TGTGCCAGCAGCCAGACTAGCGAGAGCTCCTACGAGCAGTACTTC. Its translation: CASSQTSESSYEQYF.

V is TRBV11-2 and J is TRBJ2-3, with 13 nucleotides matching TRBD2. The V gene end was trimmed by 5 bases and the J gene end by 3 bases; junction bases not matched to a gene: 14. Germline CDR1 reads SGHAT; CDR2 reads FQNNGV. The CDR3 is 19 residues long. This CDR3 is CASSAPGTSGMIGTDTQYF. CDR3 coding DNA: TGTGCCAGCAGCGCACCCGGGACTAGCGGGATGATTGGAACAGATACGCAGTATTTT.

V usage is TRBV7-2 and J usage is TRBJ2-3; 10 nucleotides match TRBD2. Germline CDR1 SGHTA, CDR2 FQGNSA. V was clipped by 4 bases and J by 2 bases; unmatched bases: 9. The CDR3 length is 17 residues. The CDR3: CASSSNQLAGNTDTQYF. The CDR3 DNA sequence: TGTGCCAGCAGCTCGAATCAACTAGCGGGGAACACAGATACGCAGTATTTT.

The chain recombines TRBV19 with TRBJ1-1; possible D gene TRBD1, 6 bases. The CDR3 consists of 14 residues. The germline V gene has CDR1 LNHDA and CDR2 SQIVND (reference sequence). V gave up 5 bases and J gave up 6 bases, with 16 bases separating them. The DNA for the CDR3 is TGTGCCAGTAGTTCCGGGACAAACGCCGCTGAAGCTTTCTTT. Encoded protein: CASSSGTNAAEAFF.

J is TRBJ2-7 and V is TRBV6-2 or TRBV6-3, with D possibly matching TRBD2 (6 bases). The CDR3 covers 15 residues. Looked up from germline, CDR1 is MNHEY and CDR2 is SVGEGT. With 5 bases removed from V and 3 bases from J, the gap between germline ends came to 17 bases. DNA of the CDR3: TGTGCCAGCAGTACCGATATGGGGGGAGGCTACGAGCAGTACTTC. Translation: CASSTDMGGGYEQYF.

The rearrangement uses TRBV10-2 and TRBJ1-5; D gene unclear. Looked up from germline, CDR1 is WSHSY and CDR2 is SAAADI. Trimming took 7 bases from V and 2 from J, leaving 12 bases between them. This CDR3 has 14 residues. CDR3 DNA: TGCGCCAGCATGACCTCGGGAGGCAATCAGCCCCAGCATTTT. Translated, it gives CASMTSGGNQPQHF.

The chain recombines TRBV27 with TRBJ1-4; 8 nucleotides line up with TRBD1. Germline assignment: CDR1 MNHEY and CDR2 SMNVEV (reference sequence). The CDR3 is 15 residues long. The ends lost 2 bases at V and 7 bases at J; junction bases unmatched: 6. The CDR3 sequence is CASSLAAGGGEKLFF. The CDR3 DNA is TGTGCCAGCAGTTTAGCGGCAGGGGGCGGTGAAAAACTGTTTTTT. The full variable domain, completed using reference TRBV27 and TRBJ1-4, is EAQVTQNPRYLITVTGKKLTVTCSQNMNHEYMSWYRQDPGLGLRQIYYSMNVEVTDKGDVPEGYKVSRKEKRNFPLILESPSPNQTSLYFCASSLAAGGGEKLFFGSGTQLSVL.

The rearrangement uses TRBV29-1 and TRBJ2-7, with 8 positions matching TRBD2. Germline trimming cut 7 bases from V and 3 bases from J; bases unmatched to any gene: 8. Germline V gives CDR1 SQVTM, CDR2 ANQGSEA. This CDR3 contains 13 residues. CDR3 loop: CSAQPSGLYEQYF. CDR3 in DNA: TGCAGCGCTCAGCCTAGCGGGCTCTACGAGCAGTACTTC.

The chain joins TRBV11-2 to TRBJ2-1; tentatively, D is TRBD2 (6 bases). CDR3 length: 14 amino acids. Deletions cut 5 bases from V and 6 bases from J, with 14 bases between. CDR1 is SGHAT and CDR2 is FQNNGV in the germline V gene. Here the CDR3 reads CASSRITSSNEQFF. The CDR3 nucleotides read TGTGCCAGCAGCCGAATAACTAGCAGCAATGAGCAGTTCTTC.

A few counts support this clone. The V call is TRBV27, the J call TRBJ1-2; no clear D gene. Germline V gives CDR1 MNHEY, CDR2 SMNVEV (reference sequence). V was clipped by 2 bases and J by 1 base, with 5 bases between them. The CDR3 runs to 13 residues. In nucleotides, the CDR3 is TGTGCCAGCAGTTTAGAGGGTAACTATGGCTACACCTTC. Residues: CASSLEGNYGYTF.

V is TRBV4-1 and J is TRBJ2-7; 11 bases fit TRBD2. Unmatched junction bases numbered 5, after V lost 4 bases and J lost 3 bases. Germline CDR1 MGHRA, CDR2 YSYEKL. The CDR3 covers 15 residues. The CDR3 region has the DNA TGCGCCAGCAGCCCACCGGGACTAGCGGTCTACGAGCAGTACTTC. Encoded protein: CASSPPGLAVYEQYF.

The CDR3 spells CASRVRVSDTQYF. Written as DNA, the CDR3 is TGTGCCAGCAGAGTCCGGGTATCAGATACGCAGTATTTT. The chain combines TRBV7-2 with TRBJ2-3, with D uncertain. The CDR3 loop spans 13 amino acids. Germline V gene lookup returns CDR1 SGHTA and CDR2 FQGNSA. Trimming pared 6 bases from V and 4 bases from J, leaving 11 bases between. Full variable domain (outside the CDR3, taken from reference TRBV7-2 and TRBJ2-3): GAGVSQSPSNKVTEKGKDVELRCDPISGHTALYWYRQSLGQGLEFLIYFQGNSAPDKSGLPSDRFSAERTGGSVSTLTIQRTQQEDSAVYLCASRVRVSDTQYFGPGTRLTVL.

This clone was observed once. The chain has TRBV30 and TRBJ2-5; no firm D call. V was cut by 0 bases and J by 4 bases, with 6 bases left in between. Germline lookup yields CDR1 GTSNPN and CDR2 SVGIG (reference sequence). CDR3 size: 12 residues. For the CDR3, the DNA is TGTGCCTGGAGTGTTTTTCGAGAGACCCAGTACTTC. Its translation: CAWSVFRETQYF.

V and J are TRBV3-1 (or the pseudogene TRBV3-2) and TRBJ2-2; weak D call: TRBD1 (5 bases). This CDR3 contains 17 residues. Germline CDR1 reads LGHDT; CDR2 reads YNNKEL (reference sequence). Trimming pared 0 bases from V and 6 bases from J, leaving 17 bases between. CDR3 region: CASSQEARVVGAGELFF. The CDR3 DNA reads TGTGCCAGCAGCCAAGAAGCCAGGGTCGTAGGGGCCGGGGAGCTGTTTTTT.

This clone was counted a single time. The chain is built from TRBV13 and TRBJ1-3; the D gene is possibly TRBD1 (5 bases). The CDR3 contains 13 residues. V was shortened by 2 bases and J by 3 bases, with 5 bases between the two germline ends. In germline, CDR1 is PRHDT, CDR2 FYEKMQ (reference sequence). The CDR3 sequence: CASSLTGGNTIYF. DNA of the CDR3: TGTGCCAGCAGCTTAACAGGTGGAAACACCATATATTTT.

This sequence joins TRBV7-6 and TRBJ2-7, with 9 nucleotides matching TRBD1. V lost 0 bases and J lost 4; bases outside the gene matches: 1. The CDR3 is 14 amino acids. Germline V gives CDR1 SGHVS, CDR2 FNYEAQ. CDR3 DNA: TGTGCCAGCAGCTTAGCGGGGACAGGGTACGAGCAGTACTTC. Residues: CASSLAGTGYEQYF. Looking up the rest from reference TRBV7-6 and TRBJ2-7 gives the full variable domain: GAGVSQSPRYKVTKRGQDVALRCDPISGHVSLYWYRQALGQGPEFLTYFNYEAQQDKSGLPNDRFSAERPEGSISTLTIQRTEQRDSAMYRCASSLAGTGYEQYFGPGTRLTVT.

The genes are TRBV12-3 or TRBV12-4 and TRBJ1-1, with 7 bases aligning to TRBD1. The junction had 3 bases not matched to a gene; V was cut back by 3 bases and J by 5 bases. This CDR3 contains 13 residues. This CDR3 reads CASSLTGKTEAFF. In DNA form, the CDR3 reads TGTGCCAGCAGTTTGACAGGGAAGACTGAAGCTTTCTTT.

This chain joins TRBV5-4 and TRBJ1-6; D is perhaps TRBD1 (5 bases). Germline lookup yields CDR1 SGHNT and CDR2 YYREEE (reference sequence). CDR3 length equals 14 residues. V lost 3 bases and J lost 8, with 12 bases in between. As DNA, the CDR3 is TGTGCCAGCAGCTCTTCAGGGCCGGATTCACCCCTCCACTTT. It is translated as CASSSSGPDSPLHF.

The gene calls are TRBV28 and TRBJ1-4, with TRBD1 matching 12 bases. From germline, CDR1 is MDHEN and CDR2 SYDVKM. V trimming: 3 bases; J trimming: 7 bases; junction bases outside the gene matches: 6. The CDR3 loop spans 16 amino acids. CDR3: CASSFKGQGASEKLFF. CDR3 nucleotide sequence: TGTGCCAGCAGTTTTAAGGGACAGGGGGCCAGTGAAAAACTGTTTTTT.

This chain connects TRBV7-3 to TRBJ1-1, with a weak D call TRBD1 (6 bases). The CDR3 length is 14 residues. V was pared by 6 bases and J by 5 bases, with 16 bases between. Germline V gene data show CDR1 as SGHTA and CDR2 as FQGTGA. The CDR3 DNA follows: TGTGCCAGCAGTTCCCAGGGGCCAGGAACTGAAGCTTTCTTT. It codes for CASSSQGPGTEAFF.

V usage is TRBV5-1 and J usage is TRBJ1-2; D gene uncertain. The CDR3 sequence is 14 residues long. Deletions cut 4 bases from V and 5 bases from J, with 15 bases between. Germline loops: CDR1 SGHRS, CDR2 YFSETQ. CDR3 amino acids: CASSGGHREYGYTF. The CDR3 nucleotides read TGCGCCAGCAGCGGTGGGCACAGAGAGTATGGCTACACCTTC. The full variable domain, with the rest looked up from reference TRBV5-1 and TRBJ1-2, is KAGVTQTPRYLIKTRGQQVTLSCSPISGHRSVSWYQQTPGQGLQFLFEYFSETQRNKGNFPGRFSGRQFSNSRSEMNVSTLELGDSALYLCASSGGHREYGYTFGSGTRLTVV.

The rearrangement joins TRBV30 to TRBJ1-5; no clear D. V lost 7 bases to trimming and J lost 4 bases, with 17 bases between them. Looked up from germline, CDR1 is GTSNPN and CDR2 is SVGIG (reference sequence). The CDR3 contains 14 residues. This CDR3 reads CASLRRVRNQPQHF. The CDR3 coding sequence is TGTGCCTCACTACGGAGGGTACGGAATCAGCCCCAGCATTTT.

This clone was detected only a few times. The rearrangement joins TRBV5-1 to TRBJ2-1; 10 bases are shared with TRBD1. The CDR3 contains 15 residues. The germline gives CDR1 SGHRS, CDR2 YFSETQ. Unmatched junction bases numbered 7, after V lost 4 bases and J lost 6 bases. This CDR3 is CASSLGTGEFNEQFF. In DNA, the CDR3 is TGCGCCAGCAGCCTAGGGACAGGGGAGTTCAATGAGCAGTTCTTC.

The chain joins TRBV27 to TRBJ1-1; 7 bases are a match to TRBD1. The CDR3 extends over 13 amino acids. Germline CDR1 is MNHEY and CDR2 is SMNVEV (reference sequence). J lost 6 bases, V lost 4 bases, and 5 bases had no gene match. The chain's CDR3 is CASSSRQGAEAFF. The CDR3 bases are TGTGCCAGCAGTTCAAGACAGGGCGCTGAAGCTTTCTTT.